The 21 T cell receptor beta chains below come from one sample, sequenced in a study of graft-versus-host responses after intestinal transplantation. Measured with immunoSEQ multiplex PCR; TCRdb has only the in-frame clones, and not every one. Of fewer than 85,000 clones detected, approximately 88% appear once; the ten largest clones hold just under 2.5%. Antigen specificity for these receptors is unknown. The sample consisted of unstimulated CD8+ T cells sorted from spleen or lymph node cells, taken before intestinal transplant. These receptors originate from a human donor who received an intestinal transplant.

The chain recombines TRBV13 with TRBJ2-1; tentative D call: TRBD1 (7 bases). Per germline, CDR1 PRHDT and CDR2 FYEKMQ (reference sequence). V gave up 3 bases and J gave up 9 bases, with 12 bases separating them. The CDR3 totals 13 residues. CDR3 bases: TGTGCCAGCAGCTTGGAGGGGGCGGCTGAGCAGTTCTTC. Translated: CASSLEGAAEQFF.

V gene TRBV21-1 combines with J gene TRBJ1-2; TRBD1, the D gene given by the table, was not confirmed from the DNA. TRBV21-1 is labeled a pseudogene. CDR3 length: 16 residues. DNA for the CDR3: TGTGCCAGCAGCAAAGGTAGGCCGACAGGGACCTATGGCTACACCTTC. Protein sequence: CASSKGRPTGTYGYTF.

The chain's CDR3 is CASSEGLVSGANVLTF. DNA of the CDR3: TGTGCCAGCAGCGAAGGCCTTGTATCTGGGGCCAACGTCCTGACTTTC. V is TRBV25-1 and J is TRBJ2-6; no clear D. Trimming left V 6 bases short and J 1 base short, with 13 bases between. The CDR3 runs 16 residues. The germline V gene has CDR1 MGHDK and CDR2 SYGVNS.

The rearrangement links TRBV9 to TRBJ1-1; D uncertain. Germline CDR1 and CDR2: SGDLS and YYNGEE. Trimming cost V 3 bases and J 0 bases, with 6 bases left between them. The CDR3 consists of 13 residues. The CDR3 sequence is CASSAGLNTEAFF. The CDR3 DNA reads TGTGCCAGCAGCGCCGGGTTGAACACTGAAGCTTTCTTT. The entire variable domain, with the rest obtained from reference TRBV9 and TRBJ1-1, is as follows: DSGVTQTPKHLITATGQRVTLRCSPRSGDLSVYWYQQSLDQGLQFLIQYYNGEERAKGNILERFSAQQFPDLHSELNLSSLELGDSALYFCASSAGLNTEAFFGQGTRLTVV.

The rearrangement joins TRBV6-1 to TRBJ2-7; TRBD1 aligns across 9 bases. This CDR3 spans 16 amino acids. The junction had 8 bases not matched to a gene; V was cut back by 4 bases and J by 1 base. Germline CDR1 is MNHNS and CDR2 is SASEGT. The CDR3 region is CASSVRDRVSSYEQYF. CDR3 nucleotides: TGTGCCAGCAGTGTTAGGGACAGGGTATCTTCCTACGAGCAGTACTTC.

V and J are TRBV28 and TRBJ2-1, with a tentative D call TRBD2 (5 bases). Germline V gives CDR1 MDHEN, CDR2 SYDVKM. The CDR3 has 16 amino acids. With 3 bases removed from V and 3 bases from J, the gap between germline ends came to 15 bases. The CDR3 bases are TGTGCCAGCAGTTTTGGCTACCCCGAGGGCTACAATGAGCAGTTCTTC. It is translated as CASSFGYPEGYNEQFF.

Remarks on this clone: Other DNA sequences in this sample translate to the same CDR3. The J gene is TRBJ2-7, the V gene TRBV18, with 8 bases aligning to TRBD2. Per the germline V gene, CDR1 is KGHSH and CDR2 is LQKENI. V was clipped by 3 bases and J by 2 bases; unmatched bases: 6. This CDR3 spans 15 amino acids. As DNA, the CDR3 is TGTGCCAGCTCACCTTTGGCGGGGGGAGCCTACGAGCAGTACTTC. Encoded protein: CASSPLAGGAYEQYF.

The rearrangement uses TRBV27 and TRBJ2-7; tentative D call: TRBD2 (6 bases). The CDR3 extends over 14 amino acids. CDR1 and CDR2 from the germline V gene are MNHEY and SMNVEV (reference sequence). Trimming removed 7 bases from V and 3 bases from J, with 16 bases in between. The CDR3 is CASMQGGSYYEQYF. The CDR3 DNA sequence: TGTGCCAGCATGCAGGGAGGCAGCTACTACGAGCAGTACTTC.

The gene calls are TRBV19 and TRBJ1-1; D remains unclear. V was shortened by 1 base and J by 6 bases, with 15 bases between the two germline ends. The CDR3 runs 15 residues. Looked up from germline, CDR1 is LNHDA and CDR2 is SQIVND (reference sequence). DNA of the CDR3: TGTGCCAGTAGTATAGCTTCCTCTAACCCTGCTGAAGCTTTCTTT. This encodes CASSIASSNPAEAFF.

J is TRBJ2-7 and V is TRBV5-4; TRBD2 matches 10 bases. This CDR3 has 15 amino acids. Looked up from germline, CDR1 is SGHNT and CDR2 is YYREEE (reference sequence). V gave up 0 bases and J gave up 0 bases; unmatched junction bases: 0. DNA of the CDR3: TGTGCCAGCAGCTTGGAGCGGGAGGGCTCCTACGAGCAGTACTTC. Encoded protein: CASSLEREGSYEQYF.

The chain couples TRBV19 to TRBJ2-5; 7 bases fit TRBD1. There are 14 residues in the CDR3. Germline V gene lookup returns CDR1 LNHDA and CDR2 SQIVND (reference sequence). V lost 1 base and J lost 4; bases outside the gene matches: 3. The CDR3 nucleotides are TGTGCCAGTAGTATAGGACAGGGTCGAGAGACCCAGTACTTC. This codes for CASSIGQGRETQYF.

This sequence joins TRBV4-1 and TRBJ1-2; TRBD1 might be the D (5 bases). The germline V and J ends were trimmed by 4 bases and 5 bases, with 14 bases remaining between them. The CDR3 sequence is 14 residues long. Germline V lookup: CDR1 MGHRA, CDR2 YSYEKL. CDR3 nucleotides: TGCGCCAGCAGCCCACGGGGGGGGAGGTATGGCTACACCTTC. This sequence encodes CASSPRGGRYGYTF.

This chain joins TRBV19 and TRBJ2-5; D not resolved. In germline, CDR1 is LNHDA, CDR2 SQIVND (reference sequence). V was trimmed by 8 bases and J by 7 bases, leaving 20 bases between them. This CDR3 region has 14 residues. Written as DNA, the CDR3 is TGTGCCAGTCGCGGCAGCGACCCGTCCCGGACCCAGTACTTC. It encodes CASRGSDPSRTQYF.

This clone was detected only once. The rearrangement joins TRBV5-1 to TRBJ2-7; possible D gene TRBD1, 5 bases. CDR1 is SGHRS and CDR2 is YFSETQ in the germline V gene. Trimming stripped 0 bases from V and 3 bases from J, with 10 bases between. The CDR3 consists of 14 residues. The chain's CDR3 is CASSLVSDNYEQYF. In DNA, the CDR3 is TGCGCCAGCAGCTTGGTATCGGACAACTACGAGCAGTACTTC.

The gene calls are TRBV28 and TRBJ2-3; 8 bases line up with TRBD2. In germline, CDR1 is MDHEN, CDR2 SYDVKM. The CDR3 contains 19 residues. Trimming at V came to 5 bases and at J to 2 bases, leaving 18 bases not matched to a gene. The CDR3 spells CASSLTAGGGLTYTDTQYF. The CDR3 DNA follows: TGTGCCAGCAGTCTTACGGCGGGGGGTGGACTGACCTACACAGATACGCAGTATTTT.

The chain links TRBV4-2 to TRBJ2-7; perhaps TRBD2 as D (5 bases). CDR3 length: 15 amino acids. V dropped 1 base and J dropped 4 bases, with 14 bases sitting between them. CDR1 and CDR2 from the germline V gene are LGHNA and YNFKEQ. CDR3 DNA sequence: TGTGCCAGCAGCCAAGGGGTCGGGGATGAGTACGAGCAGTACTTC. This codes for CASSQGVGDEYEQYF.

This clone has a single count. This chain joins TRBV28 and TRBJ2-2; a weak D match, TRBD2 (6 bases). Trimming cost V 3 bases and J 5 bases, with 10 bases left between them. CDR1 and CDR2 from the germline V gene are MDHEN and SYDVKM. The CDR3 spans 14 residues. CDR3 DNA: TGTGCCAGCAGTTTCGCAGGGAGGACCGGGGAGCTGTTTTTT. It codes for CASSFAGRTGELFF.

The CDR3 protein is CASRTGYNEQFF. In DNA, the CDR3 is TGTGCCAGCAGGACAGGGTACAATGAGCAGTTCTTC. The rearrangement joins TRBV6-5 to TRBJ2-1, with 7 bases aligning to TRBD1. The CDR3 spans 12 residues. V lost 6 bases to trimming and J lost 4 bases; unmatched junction nucleotides: 0. Per the germline V gene, CDR1 is MNHEY and CDR2 is SVGAGI.

The gene calls are TRBV28 and TRBJ2-1, with 7 bases lining up with TRBD2. Germline CDR1 MDHEN, CDR2 SYDVKM. The CDR3 loop spans 16 amino acids. V lost 5 bases and J lost 8; bases outside the gene matches: 15. The CDR3 is CASSPSGLGGLDEQFF. CDR3 sequence (DNA): TGTGCCAGCAGTCCCTCGGGGTTGGGAGGGCTTGATGAGCAGTTCTTC.

This chain uses TRBV7-2 with TRBJ2-7; 7 nucleotides agree with TRBD2. The CDR3 consists of 13 residues. With 5 bases clipped from V and 4 bases from J, the junction kept 5 bases outside the gene matches. In germline, CDR1 is SGHTA, CDR2 FQGNSA. DNA of the CDR3: TGTGCCAGCAGCCAAGGGACTAAATACGAGCAGTACTTC. Protein: CASSQGTKYEQYF.

The gene calls are TRBV28 and TRBJ1-5; no firm D call. Germline values: CDR1 MDHEN, CDR2 SYDVKM. Trimming left V 7 bases short and J 11 bases short, with 12 bases between. The length of the CDR3 is 11 residues. CDR3 sequence: CASTHGRAQHF. CDR3 DNA: TGTGCCAGCACCCACGGGAGGGCCCAGCATTTT.